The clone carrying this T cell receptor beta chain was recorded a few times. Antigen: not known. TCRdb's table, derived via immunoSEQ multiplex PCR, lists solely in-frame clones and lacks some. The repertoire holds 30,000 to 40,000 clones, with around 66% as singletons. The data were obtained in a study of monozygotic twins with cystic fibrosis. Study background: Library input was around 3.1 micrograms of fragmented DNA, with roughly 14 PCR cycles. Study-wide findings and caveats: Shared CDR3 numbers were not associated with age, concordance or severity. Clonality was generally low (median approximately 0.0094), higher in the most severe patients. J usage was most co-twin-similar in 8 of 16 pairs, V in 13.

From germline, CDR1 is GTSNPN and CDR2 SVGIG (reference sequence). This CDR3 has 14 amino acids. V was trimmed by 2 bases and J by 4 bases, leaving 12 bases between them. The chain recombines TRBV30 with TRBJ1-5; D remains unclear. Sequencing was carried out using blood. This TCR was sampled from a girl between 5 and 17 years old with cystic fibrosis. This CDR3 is CAWSTRTLNQPQHF. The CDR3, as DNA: TGTGCCTGGAGTACCCGGACCCTAAATCAGCCCCAGCATTTT. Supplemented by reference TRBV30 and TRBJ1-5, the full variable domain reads SQTIHQWPATLVQPVGSPLSLECTVEGTSNPNLYWYRQAAGRGLQLLFYSVGIGQISSEVPQNLSASRPQDRQFILSSKKLLLSDSGFYLCAWSTRTLNQPQHFGDGTRLSIL.